Shown below are 24 T cell receptor beta chains from a single sample sequenced in a study of identical twins. A single record per CDR3 protein comes from TCRdb applying MiXCR to the 5' RACE reads. This table holds a few hundred thousand distinct CDR3 sequences, approximately 17% found once. Sequenced input: naive T cells sorted from blood. The receptors originated from a man over 45 in good health.

The chain is built from TRBV7-3 and TRBJ2-1; 8 bases map to TRBD2. The CDR3 covers 15 residues. The V gene's germline CDR1 is SGHTA and CDR2 FQGTGA. Trimming at V came to 5 bases and at J to 1 base, leaving 4 bases not matched to a gene. CDR3 residues: CASSLSGRSYNEQFF. The CDR3 coding sequence is TGTGCCAGCAGCCTCAGCGGGAGATCCTACAATGAGCAGTTCTTC.

This clonotype was counted only a few times. The chain couples TRBV5-6 to TRBJ2-7; a weak D match, TRBD1 (5 bases). V lost 0 bases, J lost 1 base, and 11 bases lay in between. This CDR3 comprises 15 residues. Germline V CDR1 and CDR2: SGHDT, YYEEEE. CDR3 protein: CASSLGTLMSYEQYF. CDR3 nucleotides: TGTGCCAGCAGCTTGGGGACACTTATGTCCTACGAGCAGTACTTC.

The chain combines TRBV9 with TRBJ2-4, with D perhaps TRBD1 or TRBD2 (6 bases each). The germline gives CDR1 SGDLS, CDR2 YYNGEE. The CDR3 is made up of 15 amino acids. The V gene lost 4 bases and the J gene lost 8 bases, with 19 bases spanning the gap. The CDR3 protein is CASSIQGGGPDIQYF. The CDR3 nucleotides are TGTGCCAGCAGCATACAGGGAGGTGGCCCGGACATTCAGTACTTC.

This chain uses TRBV5-1 with TRBJ2-3, with TRBD1 matching over 11 bases. The CDR3 runs to 15 residues. The germline V gene encodes CDR1 SGHRS and CDR2 YFSETQ. With V trimmed by 6 bases and J by 5 bases, 8 bases remained unmatched. Written as DNA, the CDR3 is TGCGCCAGCAAGAGGACAGGGGGCAGTTTAGATACGCAGTATTTT. It codes for CASKRTGGSLDTQYF. The variable domain in full, completed from reference TRBV5-1 and TRBJ2-3, reads KAGVTQTPRYLIKTRGQQVTLSCSPISGHRSVSWYQQTPGQGLQFLFEYFSETQRNKGNFPGRFSGRQFSNSRSEMNVSTLELGDSALYLCASKRTGGSLDTQYFGPGTRLTVL.

The sample holds many counts of this clonotype. The chain recombines TRBV29-1 with TRBJ1-1; the D gene is possibly TRBD1 (6 bases). Germline V lookup: CDR1 SQVTM, CDR2 ANQGSEA. V was shortened by 6 bases and J by 1 base, with 18 bases between the two germline ends. CDR3 size: 15 residues. The CDR3 spells CSVPGGRGQNTEAFF. Here the CDR3 DNA reads TGCAGCGTCCCCGGGGGCAGAGGCCAGAACACTGAAGCTTTCTTT.

This clonotype was detected a few times. The V and J genes are TRBV6-5 and TRBJ2-2; D remains unclear. Looked up from germline, CDR1 is MNHEY and CDR2 is SVGAGI. CDR3 length: 15 residues. The V gene lost 1 base and the J gene lost 3 bases, with 9 bases spanning the gap. CDR3 nucleotide sequence: TGTGCCAGCAGTTACTTTCGGGTCCACACCGGGGAGCTGTTTTTT. This codes for CASSYFRVHTGELFF.

The genes are TRBV25-1 and TRBJ2-1; maybe TRBD2 (6 bases). The length of the CDR3 is 14 residues. From germline, CDR1 is MGHDK and CDR2 SYGVNS. V shed 3 bases and J shed 0 bases, with 6 bases lying between them. The CDR3 DNA follows: TGTGCCAGCAGTGAGGGGGGCTCCTACAATGAGCAGTTCTTC. This encodes CASSEGGSYNEQFF.

The chain employs TRBV10-3 and TRBJ2-1; no clear D. Germline V gives CDR1 ENHRY, CDR2 SYGVKD. The CDR3 covers 13 residues. V shed 0 bases and J shed 9 bases, with 9 bases lying between them. The CDR3 DNA is TGTGCCATCAGTGAGTCGGGGTACGGTGAGCAGTTCTTC. This codes for CAISESGYGEQFF.

This clonotype was observed at least ten times. The chain couples TRBV11-2 to TRBJ2-2; D not certain. Germline CDR1 reads SGHAT; CDR2 reads FQNNGV. The germline V and J ends were trimmed by 2 bases and 0 bases, with 7 bases remaining between them. This CDR3 has 15 amino acids. The CDR3 sequence is CASSLRGANTGELFF. CDR3 nucleotides: TGTGCCAGCAGCTTACGAGGCGCGAACACCGGGGAGCTGTTTTTT. Complete variable domain (other parts from reference TRBV11-2 and TRBJ2-2): EAGVAQSPRYKIIEKRQSVAFWCNPISGHATLYWYQQILGQGPKLLIQFQNNGVVDDSQLPKDRFSAERLKGVDSTLKIQPAKLEDSAVYLCASSLRGANTGELFFGEGSRLTVL.

The CDR3 loop is CASSLLTAAVGGELFF. The CDR3 DNA follows: TGTGCCAGCAGCCTCTTGACAGCCGCGGTGGGCGGGGAGCTGTTTTTT. The chain employs TRBV9 and TRBJ2-2, with a weak D call TRBD1 (5 bases). CDR1 SGDLS and CDR2 YYNGEE come from the germline V gene. The V and J ends lost 4 bases and 7 bases respectively, with 20 bases between them. This CDR3 comprises 16 residues.

V and J are TRBV18 and TRBJ2-7; D gene uncertain. CDR1 is KGHSH and CDR2 is LQKENI in the germline V gene. This CDR3 has 14 residues. Trimming took off 2 bases at V and 2 bases at J, with 10 bases between the two ends. Here the CDR3 DNA reads TGTGCCAGCTCACCAAAATTGCGGCCCTACGAGCAGTACTTC. Amino acids: CASSPKLRPYEQYF.

There are many counts of this clonotype. The J gene is TRBJ2-7, the V gene TRBV6-5, with 8 bases lining up with TRBD2. CDR3 length: 15 amino acids. In germline, CDR1 is MNHEY, CDR2 SVGAGI. After removal of 0 bases from V and 4 bases from J, the junction contained 5 bases not matched to a gene. The CDR3 reads CASSYSAGGQYEQYF. For the CDR3, the DNA is TGTGCCAGCAGTTACTCGGCGGGAGGCCAATACGAGCAGTACTTC.

The rearrangement uses TRBV5-1 and TRBJ2-5; D remains ambiguous. The V gene lost 2 bases and the J gene lost 5 bases, with 13 bases spanning the gap. The germline CDR1 and CDR2 sequences are SGHRS and YFSETQ. The CDR3 is made up of 14 amino acids. Here the CDR3 DNA reads TGCGCCAGCAGCTTTGACCGGATTGGGGAGACCCAGTACTTC. Amino acid sequence: CASSFDRIGETQYF. Variable domain in full (rest from reference TRBV5-1 and TRBJ2-5): KAGVTQTPRYLIKTRGQQVTLSCSPISGHRSVSWYQQTPGQGLQFLFEYFSETQRNKGNFPGRFSGRQFSNSRSEMNVSTLELGDSALYLCASSFDRIGETQYFGPGTRLLVL.

There are a few counts of this clonotype. V usage is TRBV20-1 and J usage is TRBJ2-1; the D gene is possibly TRBD2 (6 bases). Germline-derived CDR1 and CDR2 are DFQATT and SNEGSKA (reference sequence). The CDR3 consists of 17 residues. Trimming shortened V by 2 bases and J by 9 bases, and 26 bases separated the two germline ends. This CDR3 reads CSARLGPSVGRIGEQFF. The DNA for the CDR3 is TGCAGTGCTAGATTGGGTCCTAGCGTCGGCCGAATCGGTGAGCAGTTCTTC.

This clonotype was seen many times. The chain has TRBV28 and TRBJ1-1; D is unclear. V gave up 3 bases and J gave up 1 base, with 9 bases separating them. The germline gives CDR1 MDHEN, CDR2 SYDVKM. CDR3 length: 14 residues. The CDR3 nucleotides are TGTGCCAGCAGTTTCATTTCAGGGAACACTGAAGCTTTCTTT. Its protein is CASSFISGNTEAFF.

This clonotype was picked up many times. The chain uses TRBV5-1 and TRBJ2-2, with 8 bases fitting TRBD1. Trimming cost V 0 bases and J 5 bases; bases outside gene matches: 3. The CDR3 spans 15 residues. Germline CDR1 reads SGHRS; CDR2 reads YFSETQ. The CDR3 protein is CASSLGQGSTGELFF. CDR3 bases: TGCGCCAGCAGCTTGGGACAGGGGAGTACCGGGGAGCTGTTTTTT.

This clonotype was seen a handful of times. This chain connects TRBV12-3 or TRBV12-4 to TRBJ2-1; the match to TRBD1 covers 9 bases. V was clipped by 3 bases and J by 0 bases; unmatched bases: 18. CDR3 length: 21 residues. The CDR3 coding sequence is TGTGCCAGCAGTTTTGTTCCCGGCGGGACAGGGCCCGAAAGCTCCTACAATGAGCAGTTCTTC. Residues: CASSFVPGGTGPESSYNEQFF.

This clonotype was counted many times. This chain connects TRBV20-1 to TRBJ1-3; D unresolved. V lost 5 bases to trimming and J lost 0 bases, with 8 bases between them. In germline, CDR1 is DFQATT, CDR2 SNEGSKA (reference sequence). The CDR3 consists of 13 residues. CDR3 protein: CSALTLSGNTIYF. The DNA of the CDR3 is TGCAGTGCTTTAACCCTCTCTGGAAACACCATATATTTT.

V gene TRBV18 combines with J gene TRBJ2-5; D gene uncertain. The CDR3 extends over 13 amino acids. From germline, CDR1 is KGHSH and CDR2 LQKENI. Trimming cost V 3 bases and J 4 bases, with 9 bases left between them. Here the CDR3 reads CASSPSSSETQYF. The CDR3 nucleotides are TGTGCCAGCTCACCCAGCAGCTCAGAGACCCAGTACTTC.

The rearrangement uses TRBV5-1 and TRBJ2-5; TRBD2 is a possible D gene (6 bases). The CDR3 loop spans 16 amino acids. V lost 4 bases and J 1 base, leaving 17 bases between the germline ends. Germline CDR1 is SGHRS and CDR2 is YFSETQ. The CDR3 here is CASSLAGLQVQETQYF. Written as DNA, the CDR3 is TGCGCCAGCAGCCTCGCCGGACTACAAGTCCAAGAGACCCAGTACTTC. The variable domain in full, with the rest retrieved from reference TRBV5-1 and TRBJ2-5, is KAGVTQTPRYLIKTRGQQVTLSCSPISGHRSVSWYQQTPGQGLQFLFEYFSETQRNKGNFPGRFSGRQFSNSRSEMNVSTLELGDSALYLCASSLAGLQVQETQYFGPGTRLLVL.

The chain couples TRBV2 to TRBJ1-2; D remains ambiguous. CDR3 length equals 13 residues. V was clipped by 6 bases and J by 5 bases, with 13 bases between them. Germline V gene sequence: CDR1 SNHLY, CDR2 FYNNEI. The CDR3 is CASRADGSYGYTF. DNA of the CDR3: TGTGCCAGCAGAGCCGACGGATCTTATGGCTACACCTTC.

A word on this clonotype: A much more abundant neighbour one base away suggests this may be a read error. V and J are TRBV6-5 and TRBJ2-3, with 13 nucleotides matching TRBD2. Per the germline V gene, CDR1 is MNHEY and CDR2 is SVGAGI. This CDR3 is built from 16 residues. Losses at the gene ends were 7 bases for V and 5 bases for J; bases not matched to a gene: 9. CDR3 amino acids: CASNSLAGGLIDTQYF. In nucleotides, the CDR3 is TGTGCCAGCAATTCACTAGCGGGAGGGCTGATAGATACGCAGTATTTT.

This clonotype was counted a few times. The V and J genes are TRBV20-1 and TRBJ2-7; unclear D gene. The CDR3 has 11 amino acids. The V end lost 3 bases, the J end lost 4 bases, and 7 bases lay between the germline ends. Per the germline V gene, CDR1 is DFQATT and CDR2 is SNEGSKA (reference sequence). The DNA for the CDR3 is TGCAGTGCTAGGTCCAGATACGAGCAGTACTTC. It encodes CSARSRYEQYF.

Only a few counts were recorded for this clonotype. V and J are TRBV7-9 and TRBJ2-5; D may be TRBD1 or TRBD2 (6 bases each). The germline V gene encodes CDR1 SEHNR and CDR2 FQNEAQ (reference sequence). V gave up 1 base and J gave up 4 bases, with 13 bases separating them. The CDR3 covers 15 residues. CDR3 in DNA: TGTGCCAGCAGCTTAGTCGGGGGCCCTCGAGAGACCCAGTACTTC. Translated, it gives CASSLVGGPRETQYF. The full variable domain, with the rest looked up from reference TRBV7-9 and TRBJ2-5, is DTGVSQNPRHKITKRGQNVTFRCDPISEHNRLYWYRQTLGQGPEFLTYFQNEAQLEKSRLLSDRFSAERPKGSFSTLEIQRTEQGDSAMYLCASSLVGGPRETQYFGPGTRLLVL.